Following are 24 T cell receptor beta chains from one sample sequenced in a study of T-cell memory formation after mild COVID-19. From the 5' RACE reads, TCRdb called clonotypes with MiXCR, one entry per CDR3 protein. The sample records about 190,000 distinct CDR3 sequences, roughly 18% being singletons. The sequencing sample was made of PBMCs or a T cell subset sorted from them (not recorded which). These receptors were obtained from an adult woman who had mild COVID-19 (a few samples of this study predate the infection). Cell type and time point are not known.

The DNA for the CDR3 is TGTGCCAGTAGTATAACAGGGCCTCTCTATGGCTACACCTTC. Amino acids: CASSITGPLYGYTF. V usage is TRBV19 and J usage is TRBJ1-2; D perhaps matches TRBD1 (6 bases). Germline V CDR1 and CDR2: LNHDA, SQIVND (reference sequence). Trimming left V 2 bases short and J 4 bases short, with 11 bases between. The CDR3 has 14 residues.

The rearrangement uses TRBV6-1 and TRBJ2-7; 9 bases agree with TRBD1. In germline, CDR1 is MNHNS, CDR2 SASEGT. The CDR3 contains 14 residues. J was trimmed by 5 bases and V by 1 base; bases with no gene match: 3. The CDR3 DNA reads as TGTGCCAGCAGTGAAGTCGGGACAGGGAACGAGCAGTACTTC. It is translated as CASSEVGTGNEQYF.

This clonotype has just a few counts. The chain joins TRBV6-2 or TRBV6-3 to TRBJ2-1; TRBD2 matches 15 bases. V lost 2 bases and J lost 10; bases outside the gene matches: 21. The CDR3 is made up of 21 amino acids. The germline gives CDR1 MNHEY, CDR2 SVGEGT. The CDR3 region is CASSYHARVGTSGRKAFEQFF. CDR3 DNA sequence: TGTGCCAGCAGTTACCACGCGCGAGTAGGGACTAGCGGGAGGAAGGCATTCGAGCAGTTCTTC.

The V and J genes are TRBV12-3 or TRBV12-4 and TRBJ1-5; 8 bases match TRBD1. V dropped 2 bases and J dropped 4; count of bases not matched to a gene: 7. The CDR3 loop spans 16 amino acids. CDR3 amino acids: CASSLPGTGPNQPQHF. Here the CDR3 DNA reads TGTGCCAGCAGTTTACCTGGGACAGGCCCGAATCAGCCCCAGCATTTT.

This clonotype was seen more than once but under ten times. This CDR3 is CASSANRGRNQPQHF. The CDR3 nucleotides read TGTGCCAGCAGCGCTAACAGGGGGAGGAATCAGCCCCAGCATTTT. The rearrangement uses TRBV7-2 and TRBJ1-5; TRBD1 agrees at 8 bases. The length of the CDR3 is 15 residues. The V gene's germline CDR1 is SGHTA and CDR2 FQGNSA. J was trimmed by 4 bases and V by 5 bases; bases with no gene match: 7.

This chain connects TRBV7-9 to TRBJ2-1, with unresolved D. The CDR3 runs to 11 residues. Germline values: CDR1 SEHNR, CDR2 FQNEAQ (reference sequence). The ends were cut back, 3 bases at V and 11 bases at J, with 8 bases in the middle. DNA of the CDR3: TGTGCCAGCAGCTTTAAAGGTCAGCAGTTCTTC. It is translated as CASSFKGQQFF.

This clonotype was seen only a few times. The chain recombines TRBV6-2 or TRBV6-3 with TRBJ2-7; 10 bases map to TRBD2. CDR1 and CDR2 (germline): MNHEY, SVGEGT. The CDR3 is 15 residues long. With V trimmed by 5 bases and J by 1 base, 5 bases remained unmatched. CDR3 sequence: CASSNGLAASYEQYF. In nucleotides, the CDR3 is TGTGCCAGCAGTAACGGACTAGCGGCATCCTACGAGCAGTACTTC.

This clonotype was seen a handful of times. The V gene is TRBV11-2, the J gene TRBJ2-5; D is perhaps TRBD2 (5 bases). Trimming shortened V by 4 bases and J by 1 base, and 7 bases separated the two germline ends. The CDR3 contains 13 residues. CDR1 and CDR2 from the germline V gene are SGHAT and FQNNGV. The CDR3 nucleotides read TGTGCCAGCAGCTCGGGATTCCAAGAGACCCAGTACTTC. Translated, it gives CASSSGFQETQYF.

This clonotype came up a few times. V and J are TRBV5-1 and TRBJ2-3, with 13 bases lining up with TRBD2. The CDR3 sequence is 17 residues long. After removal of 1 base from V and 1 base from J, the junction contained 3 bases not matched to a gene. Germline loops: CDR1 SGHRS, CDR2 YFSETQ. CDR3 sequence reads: CASSLLGTSGGTDTQYF. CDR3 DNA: TGCGCCAGCAGCTTGTTAGGGACTAGCGGGGGCACAGATACGCAGTATTTT.

CDR3 loop: CASFKGGQALNTEAFF. DNA of the CDR3: TGTGCCAGCTTCAAAGGGGGACAGGCCTTGAACACTGAAGCTTTCTTT. J is TRBJ1-1 and V is TRBV7-9; 8 bases align to TRBD1. Germline loops: CDR1 SEHNR, CDR2 FQNEAQ (reference sequence). The length of the CDR3 is 16 residues. Trimming at V came to 8 bases and at J to 0 bases, leaving 11 bases not matched to a gene.

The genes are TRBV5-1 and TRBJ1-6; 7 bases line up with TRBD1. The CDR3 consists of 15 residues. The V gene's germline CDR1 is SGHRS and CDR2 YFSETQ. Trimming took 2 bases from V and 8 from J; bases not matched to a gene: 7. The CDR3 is CASSFSGGGDSPLHF. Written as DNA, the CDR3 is TGCGCCAGCAGCTTTTCAGGGGGAGGAGATTCACCCCTCCACTTT. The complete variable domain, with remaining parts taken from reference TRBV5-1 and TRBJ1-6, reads KAGVTQTPRYLIKTRGQQVTLSCSPISGHRSVSWYQQTPGQGLQFLFEYFSETQRNKGNFPGRFSGRQFSNSRSEMNVSTLELGDSALYLCASSFSGGGDSPLHFGNGTRLTVT.

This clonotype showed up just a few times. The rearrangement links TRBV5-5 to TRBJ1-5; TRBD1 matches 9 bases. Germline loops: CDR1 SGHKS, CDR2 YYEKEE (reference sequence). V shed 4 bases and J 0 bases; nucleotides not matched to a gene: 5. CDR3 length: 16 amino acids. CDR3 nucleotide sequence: TGTGCCAGCAGCCCTGGGACAGGGTATAGCAATCAGCCCCAGCATTTT. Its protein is CASSPGTGYSNQPQHF. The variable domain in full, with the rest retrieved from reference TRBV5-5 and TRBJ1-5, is DAGVTQSPTHLIKTRGQQVTLRCSPISGHKSVSWYQQVLGQGPQFIFQYYEKEERGRGNFPDRFSARQFPNYSSELNVNALLLGDSALYLCASSPGTGYSNQPQHFGDGTRLSIL.

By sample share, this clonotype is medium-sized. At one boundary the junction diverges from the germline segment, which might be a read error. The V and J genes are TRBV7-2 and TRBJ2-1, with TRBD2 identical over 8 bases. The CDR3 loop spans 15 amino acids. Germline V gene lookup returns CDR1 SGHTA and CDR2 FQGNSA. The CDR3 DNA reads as TGCGCCAGCAGCTTGAGCGGGAGCTCCTACAATGAGCAGTTCTTC. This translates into CASSLSGSSYNEQFF.

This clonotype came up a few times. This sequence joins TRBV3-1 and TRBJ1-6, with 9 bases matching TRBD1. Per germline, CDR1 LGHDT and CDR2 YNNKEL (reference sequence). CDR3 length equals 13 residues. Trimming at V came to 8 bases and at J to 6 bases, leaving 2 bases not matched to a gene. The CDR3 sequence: CASLGQGNSPLHF. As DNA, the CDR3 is TGTGCCAGCCTGGGACAGGGTAATTCACCCCTCCACTTT. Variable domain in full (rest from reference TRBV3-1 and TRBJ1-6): DTAVSQTPKYLVTQMGNDKSIKCEQNLGHDTMYWYKQDSKKFLKIMFSYNNKELIINETVPNRFSPKSPDKAHLNLHINSLELGDSAVYFCASLGQGNSPLHFGNGTRLTVT.

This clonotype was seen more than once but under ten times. The CDR3 DNA is TGCAGTGCTAGTAAGACAGGGGCCCTTAGCGATTCACCCCTCCACTTT. Protein sequence: CSASKTGALSDSPLHF. J is TRBJ1-6 and V is TRBV20-1, with 8 bases that match TRBD1. V was pared by 3 bases and J by 8 bases, with 12 bases of the junction left unmatched. The CDR3 contains 16 residues. CDR1 DFQATT and CDR2 SNEGSKA come from the germline V gene (reference sequence).

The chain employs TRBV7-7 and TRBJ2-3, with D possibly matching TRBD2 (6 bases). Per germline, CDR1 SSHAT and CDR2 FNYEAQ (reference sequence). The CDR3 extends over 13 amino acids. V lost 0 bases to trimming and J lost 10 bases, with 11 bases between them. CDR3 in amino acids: CASSLAVGDSQYF. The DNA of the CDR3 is TGTGCCAGCAGCTTAGCGGTCGGGGACTCGCAGTATTTT.

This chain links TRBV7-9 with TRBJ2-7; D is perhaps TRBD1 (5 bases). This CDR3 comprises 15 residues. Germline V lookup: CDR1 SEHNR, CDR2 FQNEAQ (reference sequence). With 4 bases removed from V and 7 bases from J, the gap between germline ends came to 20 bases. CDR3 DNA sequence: TGTGCCAGCAGCTCCCAACCAACAGGACCCGGGGAGCAGTACTTC. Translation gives CASSSQPTGPGEQYF.

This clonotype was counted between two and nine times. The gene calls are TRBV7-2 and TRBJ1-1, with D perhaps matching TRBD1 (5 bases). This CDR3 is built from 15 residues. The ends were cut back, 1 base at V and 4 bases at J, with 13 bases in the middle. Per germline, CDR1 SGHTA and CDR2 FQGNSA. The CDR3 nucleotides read TGTGCCAGCAGCTTAGAGGCGCAGGGCGGCACTGAAGCTTTCTTT. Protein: CASSLEAQGGTEAFF.

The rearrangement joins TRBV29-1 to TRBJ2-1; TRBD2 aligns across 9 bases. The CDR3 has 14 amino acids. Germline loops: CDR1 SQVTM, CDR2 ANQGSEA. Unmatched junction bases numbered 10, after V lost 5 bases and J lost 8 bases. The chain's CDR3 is CSVFRRGGSYEQFF. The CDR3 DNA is TGCAGCGTTTTTCGGCGGGGGGGATCGTATGAGCAGTTCTTC.

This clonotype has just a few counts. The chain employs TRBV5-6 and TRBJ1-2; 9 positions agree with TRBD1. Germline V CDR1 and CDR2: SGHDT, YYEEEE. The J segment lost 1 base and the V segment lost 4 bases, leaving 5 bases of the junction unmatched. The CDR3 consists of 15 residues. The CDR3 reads CASSLGTGINYGYTF. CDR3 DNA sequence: TGTGCCAGCAGCCTAGGGACAGGGATTAACTATGGCTACACCTTC.

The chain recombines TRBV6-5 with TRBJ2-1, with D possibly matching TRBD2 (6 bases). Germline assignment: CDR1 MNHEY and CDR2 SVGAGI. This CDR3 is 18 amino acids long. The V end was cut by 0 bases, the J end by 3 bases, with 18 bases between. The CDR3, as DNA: TGTGCCAGCAGTTACTCGCTTTTCAGCGGAGGGAACTACAATGAGCAGTTCTTC. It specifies CASSYSLFSGGNYNEQFF.

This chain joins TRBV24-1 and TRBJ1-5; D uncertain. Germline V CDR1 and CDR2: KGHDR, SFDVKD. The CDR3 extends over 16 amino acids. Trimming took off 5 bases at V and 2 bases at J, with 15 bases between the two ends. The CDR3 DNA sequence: TGTGCCACCAGTGCCCCGGGTTGGTATGGCAATCAGCCCCAGCATTTT. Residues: CATSAPGWYGNQPQHF.

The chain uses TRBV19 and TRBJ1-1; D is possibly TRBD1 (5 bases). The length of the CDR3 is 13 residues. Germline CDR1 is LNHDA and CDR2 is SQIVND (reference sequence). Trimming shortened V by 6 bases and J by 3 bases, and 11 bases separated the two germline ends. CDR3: CASSINRYTEAFF. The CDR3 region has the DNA TGTGCCAGTAGCATAAACAGGTACACTGAAGCTTTCTTT.

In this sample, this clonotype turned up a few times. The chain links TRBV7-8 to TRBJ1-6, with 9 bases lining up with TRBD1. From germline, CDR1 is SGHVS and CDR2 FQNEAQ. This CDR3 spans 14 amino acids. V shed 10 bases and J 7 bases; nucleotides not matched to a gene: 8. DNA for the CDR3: TGTGCCACCCGACCCGGGACAGGGAATTCACCCCTCCACTTT. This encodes CATRPGTGNSPLHF.